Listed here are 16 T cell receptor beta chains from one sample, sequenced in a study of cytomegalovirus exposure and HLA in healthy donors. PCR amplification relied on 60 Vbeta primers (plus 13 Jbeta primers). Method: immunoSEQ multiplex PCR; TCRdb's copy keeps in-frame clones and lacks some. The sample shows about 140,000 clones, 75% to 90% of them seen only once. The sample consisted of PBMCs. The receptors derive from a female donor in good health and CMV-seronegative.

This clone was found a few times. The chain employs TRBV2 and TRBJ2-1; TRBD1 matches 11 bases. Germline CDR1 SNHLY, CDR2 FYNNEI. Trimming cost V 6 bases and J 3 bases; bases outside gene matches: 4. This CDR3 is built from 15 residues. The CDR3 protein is CASSWGQGDYNEQFF. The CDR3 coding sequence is TGTGCCAGCAGCTGGGGACAGGGGGACTACAATGAGCAGTTCTTC.

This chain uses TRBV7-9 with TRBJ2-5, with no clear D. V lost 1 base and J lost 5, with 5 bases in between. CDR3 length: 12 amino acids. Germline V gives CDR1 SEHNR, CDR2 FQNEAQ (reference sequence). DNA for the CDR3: TGTGCCAGCAGCTTAGGAGTGGAGACCCAGTACTTC. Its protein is CASSLGVETQYF.

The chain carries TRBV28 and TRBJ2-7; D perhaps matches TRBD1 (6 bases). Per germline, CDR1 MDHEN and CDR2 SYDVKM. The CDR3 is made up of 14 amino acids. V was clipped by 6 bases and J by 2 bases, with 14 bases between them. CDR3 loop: CASSTGTHAYEQYF. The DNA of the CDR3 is TGTGCCAGCAGCACCGGGACACATGCCTACGAGCAGTACTTC.

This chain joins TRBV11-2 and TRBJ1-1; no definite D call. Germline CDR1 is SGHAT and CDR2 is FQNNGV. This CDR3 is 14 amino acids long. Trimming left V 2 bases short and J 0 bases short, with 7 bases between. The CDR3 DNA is TGTGCCAGCAGCTTATGGGCGTTGAACACTGAAGCTTTCTTT. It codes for CASSLWALNTEAFF.

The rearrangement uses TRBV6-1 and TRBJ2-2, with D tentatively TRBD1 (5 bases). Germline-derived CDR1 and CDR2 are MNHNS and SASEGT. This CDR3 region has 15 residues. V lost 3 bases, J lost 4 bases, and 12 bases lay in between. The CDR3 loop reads CASSDGDRRTGELFF. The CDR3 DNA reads TGTGCCAGCAGTGACGGAGACAGACGCACCGGGGAGCTGTTTTTT.

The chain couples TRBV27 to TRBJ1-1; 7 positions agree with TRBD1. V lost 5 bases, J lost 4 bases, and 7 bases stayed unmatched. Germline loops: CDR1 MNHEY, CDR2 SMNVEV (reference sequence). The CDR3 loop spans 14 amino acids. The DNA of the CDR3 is TGTGCCAGCAGTCTACGACAGGGACTCACTGAAGCTTTCTTT. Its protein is CASSLRQGLTEAFF.

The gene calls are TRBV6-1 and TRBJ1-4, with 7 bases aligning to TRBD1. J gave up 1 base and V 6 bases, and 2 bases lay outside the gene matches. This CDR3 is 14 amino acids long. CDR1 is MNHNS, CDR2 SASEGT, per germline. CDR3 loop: CASSDRVTNEKLFF. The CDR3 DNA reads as TGTGCCAGCAGCGACAGGGTAACTAATGAAAAACTGTTTTTT.

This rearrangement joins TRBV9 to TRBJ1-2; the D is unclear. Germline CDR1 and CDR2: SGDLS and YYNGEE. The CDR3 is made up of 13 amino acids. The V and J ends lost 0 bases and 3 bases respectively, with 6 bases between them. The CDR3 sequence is CASSVGQDYGYTF. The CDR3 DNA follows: TGTGCCAGCAGCGTAGGGCAGGACTATGGCTACACCTTC.

CDR3 nucleotides: TGTGCCAGCAGCCAGGGACTAGCGGGAGGTCTGGGAAACATTCAGTACTTC. This translates into CASSQGLAGGLGNIQYF. The rearrangement uses TRBV5-4 and TRBJ2-4; 15 bases align to TRBD2. Germline V gives CDR1 SGHNT, CDR2 YYREEE (reference sequence). V lost 4 bases to trimming and J lost 6 bases; unmatched junction nucleotides: 8. The CDR3 covers 17 residues.

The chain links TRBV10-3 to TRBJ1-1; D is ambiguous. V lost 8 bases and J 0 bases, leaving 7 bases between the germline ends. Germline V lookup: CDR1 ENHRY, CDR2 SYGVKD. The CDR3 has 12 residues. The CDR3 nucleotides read TGTGCCATCCGGTCCATGAACACTGAAGCTTTCTTT. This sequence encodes CAIRSMNTEAFF.

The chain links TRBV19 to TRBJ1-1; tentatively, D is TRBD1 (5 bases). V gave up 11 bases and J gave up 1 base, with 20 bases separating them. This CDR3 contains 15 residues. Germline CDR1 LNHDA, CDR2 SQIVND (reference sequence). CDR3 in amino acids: CASRATMARNTEAFF. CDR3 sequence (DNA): TGTGCCTCCAGGGCAACTATGGCTCGGAACACTGAAGCTTTCTTT.

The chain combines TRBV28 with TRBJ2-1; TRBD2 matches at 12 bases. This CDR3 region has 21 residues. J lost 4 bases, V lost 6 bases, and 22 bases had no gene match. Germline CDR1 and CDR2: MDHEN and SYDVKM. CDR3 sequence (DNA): TGTGCCAGCAGACCTTCGGTTGGGACTAGCGGGCAAGCACCGGGATACAATGAGCAGTTCTTC. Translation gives CASRPSVGTSGQAPGYNEQFF.

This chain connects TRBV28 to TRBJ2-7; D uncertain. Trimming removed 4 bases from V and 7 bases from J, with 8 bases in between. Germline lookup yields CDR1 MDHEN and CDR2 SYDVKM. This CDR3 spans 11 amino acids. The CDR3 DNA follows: TGTGCCAGCAGTTCTCGGTGGGAGCAGTACTTC. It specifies CASSSRWEQYF. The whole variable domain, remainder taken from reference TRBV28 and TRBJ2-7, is DVKVTQSSRYLVKRTGEKVFLECVQDMDHENMFWYRQDPGLGLRLIYFSYDVKMKEKGDIPEGYSVSREKKERFSLILESASTNQTSMYLCASSSRWEQYFGPGTRLTVT.

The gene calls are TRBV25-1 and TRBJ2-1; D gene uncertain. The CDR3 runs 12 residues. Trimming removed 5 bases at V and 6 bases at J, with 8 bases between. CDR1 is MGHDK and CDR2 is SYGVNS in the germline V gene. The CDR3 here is CASSSIPNEQFF. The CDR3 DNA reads TGTGCCAGCAGTTCTATCCCCAATGAGCAGTTCTTC.

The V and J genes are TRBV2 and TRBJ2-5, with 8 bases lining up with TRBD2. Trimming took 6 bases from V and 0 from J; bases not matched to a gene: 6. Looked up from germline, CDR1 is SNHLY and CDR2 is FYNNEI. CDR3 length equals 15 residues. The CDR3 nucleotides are TGTGCCAGCAGCACGGAGCGGGGGTACCAAGAGACCCAGTACTTC. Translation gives CASSTERGYQETQYF.

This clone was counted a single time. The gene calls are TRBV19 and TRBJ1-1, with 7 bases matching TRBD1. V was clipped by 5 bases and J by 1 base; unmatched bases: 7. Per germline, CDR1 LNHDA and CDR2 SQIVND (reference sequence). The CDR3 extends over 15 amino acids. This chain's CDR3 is CASSDRDRGNTEAFF. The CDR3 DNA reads TGTGCCAGTAGTGACCGGGACAGAGGGAACACTGAAGCTTTCTTT.